This T cell receptor (beta chain) was captured by sequencing in a study of T-cell memory formation after mild COVID-19. The sample holds a few counts of this clonotype. CDR3 length: 16 amino acids. CDR1 is WNHNN and CDR2 is SYGVQD in the germline V gene (reference sequence). Unmatched junction bases numbered 6, after V lost 2 bases and J lost 2 bases. TCRdb redid the calling of the 5' RACE reads with MiXCR, one entry per CDR3 protein. The data contain hundreds of thousands of distinct CDR3 sequences, around 19% of them seen just once; the ten biggest clones take up 20% to 25%. Specimen: PBMCs or a T cell subset sorted from them (not recorded which). The receptor comes from a man aged 18 to 30 who had mild COVID-19 (a few samples of this study predate the infection). Cell type and time point are not known. The chain uses TRBV10-1 and TRBJ2-3; 8 nucleotides align to TRBD2. The CDR3 protein is CASSEVSGGSTDTQYF. CDR3 nucleotides: TGCGCCAGCAGTGAGGTCAGCGGGGGATCCACAGATACGCAGTATTTT.